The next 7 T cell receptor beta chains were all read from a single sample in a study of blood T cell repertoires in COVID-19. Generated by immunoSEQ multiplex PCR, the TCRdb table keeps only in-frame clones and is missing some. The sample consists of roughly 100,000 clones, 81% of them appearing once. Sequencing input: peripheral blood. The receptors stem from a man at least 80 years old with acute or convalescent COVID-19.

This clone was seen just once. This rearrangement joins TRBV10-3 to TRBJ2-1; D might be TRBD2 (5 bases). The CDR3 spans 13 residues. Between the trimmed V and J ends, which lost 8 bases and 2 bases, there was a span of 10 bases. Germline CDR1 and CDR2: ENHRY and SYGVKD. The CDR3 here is CAIGRETYNEQFF. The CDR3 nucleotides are TGTGCCATCGGGAGAGAGACCTACAATGAGCAGTTCTTC.

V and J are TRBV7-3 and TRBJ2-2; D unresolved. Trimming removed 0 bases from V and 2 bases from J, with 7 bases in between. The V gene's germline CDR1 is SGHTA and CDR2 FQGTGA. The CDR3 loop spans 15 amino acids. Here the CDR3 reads CASSLTPRNTGELFF. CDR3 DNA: TGTGCCAGCAGCTTAACACCCAGAAACACCGGGGAGCTGTTTTTT.

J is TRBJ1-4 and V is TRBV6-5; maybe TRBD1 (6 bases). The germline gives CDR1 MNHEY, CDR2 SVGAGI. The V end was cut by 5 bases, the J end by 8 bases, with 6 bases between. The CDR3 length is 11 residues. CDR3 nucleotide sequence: TGTGCCAGCAGTACAGGGGAAAAACTGTTTTTT. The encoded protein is CASSTGEKLFF.

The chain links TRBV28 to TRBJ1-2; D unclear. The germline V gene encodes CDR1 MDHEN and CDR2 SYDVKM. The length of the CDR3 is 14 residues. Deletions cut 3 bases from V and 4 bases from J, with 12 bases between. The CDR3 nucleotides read TGTGCCAGCAGTTTTGGAGGGCGCGTCTATGGCTACACCTTC. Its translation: CASSFGGRVYGYTF.

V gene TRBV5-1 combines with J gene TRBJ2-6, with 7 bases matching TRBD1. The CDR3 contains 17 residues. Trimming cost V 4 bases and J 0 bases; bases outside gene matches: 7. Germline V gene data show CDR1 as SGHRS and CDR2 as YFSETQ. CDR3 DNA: TGCGCCAGCAGCACGGGACAGAGATCCTCTGGGGCCAACGTCCTGACTTTC. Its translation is CASSTGQRSSGANVLTF.

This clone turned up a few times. In DNA, the CDR3 is TGTGCCAGCAGCTTAAATCCCCAGGGACAGGGGGCCGAAGGCTACACCTTC. It translates to CASSLNPQGQGAEGYTF. This chain links TRBV7-3 with TRBJ1-2; 12 bases agree with TRBD1. V lost 1 base to trimming and J lost 8 bases; unmatched junction nucleotides: 11. Germline lookup yields CDR1 SGHTA and CDR2 FQGTGA. The CDR3 extends over 17 amino acids.

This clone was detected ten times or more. Written as DNA, the CDR3 is TGTGCCAGCGGGGGGGAGTCTAATGAGCAGTTCTTC. Encoded protein: CASGGESNEQFF. The chain has TRBV11-2 and TRBJ2-1; 7 nucleotides align to TRBD2. V shed 8 bases, J shed 7 bases, and the junction held 5 bases outside the gene matches. Germline V gene lookup returns CDR1 SGHAT and CDR2 FQNNGV. CDR3 length equals 12 residues.